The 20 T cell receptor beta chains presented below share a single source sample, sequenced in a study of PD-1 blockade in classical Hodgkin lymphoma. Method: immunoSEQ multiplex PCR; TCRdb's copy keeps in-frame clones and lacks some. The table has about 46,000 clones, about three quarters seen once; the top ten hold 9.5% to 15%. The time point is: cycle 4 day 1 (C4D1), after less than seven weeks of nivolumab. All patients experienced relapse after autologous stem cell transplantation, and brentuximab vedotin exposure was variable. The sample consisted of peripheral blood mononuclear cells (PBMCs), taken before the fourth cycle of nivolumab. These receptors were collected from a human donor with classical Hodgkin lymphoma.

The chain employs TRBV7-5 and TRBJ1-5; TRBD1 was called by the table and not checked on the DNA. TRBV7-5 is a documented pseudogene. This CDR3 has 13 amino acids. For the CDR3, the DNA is TGTGCCATTCCAGGCAGGGATGGTCAGCCCCAGCATTTT. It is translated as CAIPGRDGQPQHF.

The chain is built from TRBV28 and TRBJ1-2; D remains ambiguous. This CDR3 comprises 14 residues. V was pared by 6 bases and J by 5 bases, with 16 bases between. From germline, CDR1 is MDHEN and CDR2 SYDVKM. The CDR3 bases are TGTGCCAGCAGCCACTTGGACGTTCCTTATGGCTACACCTTC. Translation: CASSHLDVPYGYTF.

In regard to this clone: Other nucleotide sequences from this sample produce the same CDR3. The CDR3 loop is CASSPTGLQETQYF. In nucleotides, the CDR3 is TGTGCCAGCAGCCCGACAGGTCTCCAAGAGACCCAGTACTTC. This chain joins TRBV7-3 and TRBJ2-5, with D tentatively TRBD1 (6 bases). V was shortened by 5 bases and J by 1 base, with 11 bases between the two germline ends. CDR3 length: 14 amino acids. Per germline, CDR1 SGHTA and CDR2 FQGTGA.

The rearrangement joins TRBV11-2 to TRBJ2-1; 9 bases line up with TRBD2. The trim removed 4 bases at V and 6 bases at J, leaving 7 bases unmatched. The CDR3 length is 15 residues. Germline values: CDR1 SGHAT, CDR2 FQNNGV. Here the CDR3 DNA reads TGTGCCAGCAGCTCCTTAGCGGGAGTAGGCAATGAGCAGTTCTTC. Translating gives CASSSLAGVGNEQFF.

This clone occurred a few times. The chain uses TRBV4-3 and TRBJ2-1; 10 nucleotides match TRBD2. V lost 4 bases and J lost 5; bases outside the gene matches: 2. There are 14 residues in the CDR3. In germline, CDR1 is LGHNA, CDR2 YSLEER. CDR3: CASSRTSGHNEQFF. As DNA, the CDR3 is TGCGCCAGCAGCCGGACTAGCGGCCACAATGAGCAGTTCTTC.

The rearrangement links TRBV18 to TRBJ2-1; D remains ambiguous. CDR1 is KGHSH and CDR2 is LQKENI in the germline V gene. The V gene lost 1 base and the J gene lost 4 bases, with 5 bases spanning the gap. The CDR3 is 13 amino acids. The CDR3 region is CASSPQQYNEQFF. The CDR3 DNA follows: TGTGCCAGCTCACCACAGCAATACAATGAGCAGTTCTTC. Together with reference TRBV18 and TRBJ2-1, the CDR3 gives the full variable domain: NAGVMQNPRHLVRRRGQEARLRCSPMKGHSHVYWYRQLPEEGLKFMVYLQKENIIDESGMPKERFSAEFPKEGPSILRIQQVVRGDSAAYFCASSPQQYNEQFFGPGTRLTVL.

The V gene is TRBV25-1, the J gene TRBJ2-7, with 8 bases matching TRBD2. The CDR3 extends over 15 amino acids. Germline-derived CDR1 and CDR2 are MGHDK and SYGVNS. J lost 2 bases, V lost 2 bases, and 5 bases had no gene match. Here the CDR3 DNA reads TGTGCCAGCAGTGAAAGAGTCGGGGGGGCCTACGAGCAGTACTTC. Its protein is CASSERVGGAYEQYF.

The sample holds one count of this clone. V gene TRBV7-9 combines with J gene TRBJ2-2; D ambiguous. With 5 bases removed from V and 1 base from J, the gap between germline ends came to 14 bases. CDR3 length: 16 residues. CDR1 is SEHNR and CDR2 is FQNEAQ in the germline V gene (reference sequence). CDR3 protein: CASSPTETWNTGELFF. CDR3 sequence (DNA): TGTGCCAGCAGCCCTACTGAGACTTGGAACACCGGGGAGCTGTTTTTT.

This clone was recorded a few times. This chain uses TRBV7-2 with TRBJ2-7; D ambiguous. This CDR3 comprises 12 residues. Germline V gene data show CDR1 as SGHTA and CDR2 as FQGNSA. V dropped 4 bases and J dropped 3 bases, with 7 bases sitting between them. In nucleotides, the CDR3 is TGTGCCAGCAGCTCCGCCCTCTACGAGCAGTACTTC. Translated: CASSSALYEQYF.

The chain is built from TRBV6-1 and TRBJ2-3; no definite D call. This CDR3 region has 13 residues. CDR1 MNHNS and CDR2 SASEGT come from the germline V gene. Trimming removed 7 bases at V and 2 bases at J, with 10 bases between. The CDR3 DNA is TGTGCCAGCACCATGGCCTTCACAGATACGCAGTATTTT. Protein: CASTMAFTDTQYF.

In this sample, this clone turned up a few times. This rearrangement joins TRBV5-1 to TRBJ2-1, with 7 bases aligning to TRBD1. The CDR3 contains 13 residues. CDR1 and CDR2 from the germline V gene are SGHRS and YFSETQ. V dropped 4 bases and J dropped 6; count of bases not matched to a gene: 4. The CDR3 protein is CASSVTGFNEQFF. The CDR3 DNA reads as TGCGCCAGCAGCGTGACAGGGTTCAATGAGCAGTTCTTC.

The CDR3 loop is CASSLPSSYEQYF. CDR3 nucleotide sequence: TGTGCCAGCAGCTTGCCGAGCTCCTACGAGCAGTACTTC. The rearrangement links TRBV7-9 to TRBJ2-7; D ambiguous. The V and J ends lost 3 bases and 0 bases respectively, with 6 bases between them. The CDR3 runs to 13 residues. CDR1 is SEHNR, CDR2 FQNEAQ, per germline (reference sequence). Full variable domain (missing parts from reference TRBV7-9 and TRBJ2-7): DTGVSQNPRHKITKRGQNVTFRCDPISEHNRLYWYRQTLGQGPEFLTYFQNEAQLEKSRLLSDRFSAERPKGSFSTLEIQRTEQGDSAMYLCASSLPSSYEQYFGPGTRLTVT.

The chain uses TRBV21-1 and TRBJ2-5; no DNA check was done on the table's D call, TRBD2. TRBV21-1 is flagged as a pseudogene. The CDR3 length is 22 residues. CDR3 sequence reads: CASSNLGQGTSGRLTAQETQYF. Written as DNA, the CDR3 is TGTGCCAGCAGCAACCTGGGACAGGGGACTAGCGGGAGGTTGACGGCGCAAGAGACCCAGTACTTC.

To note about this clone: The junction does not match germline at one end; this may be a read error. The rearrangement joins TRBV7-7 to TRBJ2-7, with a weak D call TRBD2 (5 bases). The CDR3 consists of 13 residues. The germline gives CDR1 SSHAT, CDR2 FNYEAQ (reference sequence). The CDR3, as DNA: TGTGCTAGCAGCTTAAACCCGCGGGACGAGCAGTACTTC. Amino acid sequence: CASSLNPRDEQYF.

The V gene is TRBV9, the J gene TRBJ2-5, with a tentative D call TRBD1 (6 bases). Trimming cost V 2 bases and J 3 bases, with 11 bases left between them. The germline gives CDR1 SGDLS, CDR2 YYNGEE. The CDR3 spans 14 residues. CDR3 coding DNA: TGTGCCAGCAGCGTGGGGGCAGGGGAAGAGACCCAGTACTTC. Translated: CASSVGAGEETQYF.

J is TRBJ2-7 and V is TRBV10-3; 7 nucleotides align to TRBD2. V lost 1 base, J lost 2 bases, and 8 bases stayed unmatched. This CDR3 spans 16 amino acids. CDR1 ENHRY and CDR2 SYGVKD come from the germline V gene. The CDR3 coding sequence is TGTGCCATCAGTGAGTGGATGGGAGGGCCGCCCTACGAGCAGTACTTC. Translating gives CAISEWMGGPPYEQYF.

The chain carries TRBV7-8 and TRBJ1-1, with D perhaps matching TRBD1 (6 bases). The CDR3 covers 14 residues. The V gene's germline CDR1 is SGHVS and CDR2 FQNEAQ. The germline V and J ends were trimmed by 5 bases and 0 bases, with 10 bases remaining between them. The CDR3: CASSPDSMNTEAFF. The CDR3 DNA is TGTGCCAGCAGCCCGGACAGTATGAACACTGAAGCTTTCTTT.

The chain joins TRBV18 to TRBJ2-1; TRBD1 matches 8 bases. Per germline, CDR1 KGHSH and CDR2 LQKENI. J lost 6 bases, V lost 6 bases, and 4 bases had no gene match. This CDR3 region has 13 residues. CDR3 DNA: TGTGCCAGCTCCCACGACAGGGGCAATGAGCAGTTCTTC. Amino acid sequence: CASSHDRGNEQFF. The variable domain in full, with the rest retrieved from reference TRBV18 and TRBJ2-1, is NAGVMQNPRHLVRRRGQEARLRCSPMKGHSHVYWYRQLPEEGLKFMVYLQKENIIDESGMPKERFSAEFPKEGPSILRIQQVVRGDSAAYFCASSHDRGNEQFFGPGTRLTVL.

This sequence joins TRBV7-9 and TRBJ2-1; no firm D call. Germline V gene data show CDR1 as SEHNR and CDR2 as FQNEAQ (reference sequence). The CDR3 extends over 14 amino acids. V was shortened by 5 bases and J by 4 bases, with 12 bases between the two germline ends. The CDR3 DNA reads TGTGCCAGCAGCCTCGGGTCTTCATACAATGAGCAGTTCTTC. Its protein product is CASSLGSSYNEQFF.

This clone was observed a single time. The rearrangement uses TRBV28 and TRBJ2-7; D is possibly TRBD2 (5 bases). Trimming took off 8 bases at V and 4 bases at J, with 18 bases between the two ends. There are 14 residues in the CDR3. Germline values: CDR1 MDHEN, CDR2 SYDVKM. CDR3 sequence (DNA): TGTGCCAGCCGGAATCCCGGACTGTCTTACGAGCAGTACTTC. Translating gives CASRNPGLSYEQYF. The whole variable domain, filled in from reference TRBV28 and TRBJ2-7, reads DVKVTQSSRYLVKRTGEKVFLECVQDMDHENMFWYRQDPGLGLRLIYFSYDVKMKEKGDIPEGYSVSREKKERFSLILESASTNQTSMYLCASRNPGLSYEQYFGPGTRLTVT.